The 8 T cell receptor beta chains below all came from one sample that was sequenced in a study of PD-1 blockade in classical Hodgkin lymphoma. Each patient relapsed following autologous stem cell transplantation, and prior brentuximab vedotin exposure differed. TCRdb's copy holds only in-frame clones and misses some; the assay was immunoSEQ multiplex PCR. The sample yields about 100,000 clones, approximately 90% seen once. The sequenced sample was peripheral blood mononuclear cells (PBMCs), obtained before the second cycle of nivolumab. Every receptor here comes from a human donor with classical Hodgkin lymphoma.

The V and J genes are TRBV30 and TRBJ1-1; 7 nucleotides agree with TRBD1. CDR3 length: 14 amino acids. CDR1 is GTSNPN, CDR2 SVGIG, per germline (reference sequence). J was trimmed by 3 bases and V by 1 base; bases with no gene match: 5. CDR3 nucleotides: TGTGCCTGGAGTGACAGGGGATGGGACACTGAAGCTTTCTTT. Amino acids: CAWSDRGWDTEAFF.

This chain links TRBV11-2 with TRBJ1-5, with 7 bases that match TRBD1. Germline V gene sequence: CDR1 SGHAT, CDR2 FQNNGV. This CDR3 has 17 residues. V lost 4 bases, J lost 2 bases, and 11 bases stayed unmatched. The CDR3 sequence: CASSSRQGGKGNQPQHF. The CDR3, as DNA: TGTGCCAGCAGCTCGCGACAGGGAGGGAAGGGCAATCAGCCCCAGCATTTT.

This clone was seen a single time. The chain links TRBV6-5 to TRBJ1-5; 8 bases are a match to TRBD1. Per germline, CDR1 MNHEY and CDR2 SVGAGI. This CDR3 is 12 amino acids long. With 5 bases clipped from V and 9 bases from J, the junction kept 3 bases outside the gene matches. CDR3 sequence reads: CASSNRGRPQHF. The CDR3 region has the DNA TGTGCCAGCAGTAACAGGGGGAGGCCCCAGCATTTT.

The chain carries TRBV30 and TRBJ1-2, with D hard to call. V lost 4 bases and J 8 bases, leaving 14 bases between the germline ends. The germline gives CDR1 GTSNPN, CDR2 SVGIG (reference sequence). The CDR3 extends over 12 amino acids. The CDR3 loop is CAWNLGVRGYTF. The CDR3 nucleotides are TGTGCCTGGAACCTCGGGGTTAGGGGCTACACCTTC.

DNA for the CDR3: TGCGCCAGCAGCTTGGGTCCGGGACAGGGGTACAATGAGCAGTTCTTC. Translating gives CASSLGPGQGYNEQFF. V is TRBV5-1 and J is TRBJ2-1, with TRBD1 identical over 10 bases. In germline, CDR1 is SGHRS, CDR2 YFSETQ. Trimming took 0 bases from V and 4 from J; bases not matched to a gene: 4. The CDR3 has 16 residues.

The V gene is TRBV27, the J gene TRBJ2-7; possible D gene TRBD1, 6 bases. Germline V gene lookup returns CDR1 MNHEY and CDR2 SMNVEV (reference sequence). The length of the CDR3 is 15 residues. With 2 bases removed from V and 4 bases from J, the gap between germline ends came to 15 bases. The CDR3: CASSLKGHLRYEQYF. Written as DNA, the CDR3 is TGTGCCAGCAGTTTAAAGGGACATCTGAGATACGAGCAGTACTTC.

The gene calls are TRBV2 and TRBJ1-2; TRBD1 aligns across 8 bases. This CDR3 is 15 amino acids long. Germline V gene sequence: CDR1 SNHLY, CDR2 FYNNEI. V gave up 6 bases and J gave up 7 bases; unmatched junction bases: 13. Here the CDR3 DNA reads TGTGCCAGCAGCGTACTCCGGGACAGGTTACCTGGCTACACCTTC. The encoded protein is CASSVLRDRLPGYTF.

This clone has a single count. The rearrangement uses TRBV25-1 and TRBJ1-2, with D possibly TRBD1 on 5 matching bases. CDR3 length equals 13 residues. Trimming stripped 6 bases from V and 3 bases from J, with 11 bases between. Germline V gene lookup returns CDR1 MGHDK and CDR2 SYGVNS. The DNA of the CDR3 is TGTGCCAGCAGGGACACGATGGACTATGGCTACACCTTC. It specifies CASRDTMDYGYTF.